The entry below gives a single T cell receptor (beta chain) sequence along with its context. Antigen: not known. The repertoire was sequenced with immunoSEQ multiplex PCR; TCRdb's copy has only in-frame clones and lacks some. This sample has some 100,000 clones; about 83% occur once, and the top ten carry 15% to 20%. The CDR3 runs 11 residues. Germline assignment: CDR1 MNHEY and CDR2 SVGAGI. V was pared by 10 bases and J by 5 bases, with 8 bases between. The data stem from a study of T cell responses to AZD1222 COVID-19 vaccine. Notes on the study in general: Epitopes outside B.1.351 and B.1.1.7 mutated regions reportedly drew nearly half of spike TCRs. The study identified only a handful of AZD1222 recipients as seropositive at baseline.

The TCR sequence derives from an adult in good health. The sequencing here drew on peripheral blood, taken on day 0 of AZD1222 vaccination. This rearrangement joins TRBV6-5 to TRBJ1-4; no clear D gene. CDR3 coding DNA: TGTGCCACCAACCAGAATGAAAAACTGTTTTTT. Its protein is CATNQNEKLFF.